This TCR beta chain was found in a study of metastatic and nonmetastatic thyroid tumors. Study-wide results and caveats: Malignant thyroid tumors reportedly had TCR beta diversity that was significantly higher than in benign nodules, in blood and tumor.

Prior to thyroid surgery, none of the patients had received any treatment. Concerning this clone itself: As yet, its antigen is unknown.

TCRdb re-clonotyped the PCR reads via MiXCR. The sample has some 15,000 clones, 25% seen once. This sequence originates from a female donor with papillary thyroid cancer or a benign thyroid nodule (not recorded which). Some clones in this sample may be carry-over from other donors' samples. Sequenced material: adjacent normal tissue.

The CDR3 loop reads CASSVGAAGGPPDEQFF. As DNA, the CDR3 is TGTGCCAGCAGCGTCGGGGCAGCGGGAGGGCCTCCGGATGAGCAGTTCTTC. This chain connects TRBV9 to TRBJ2-1, with TRBD2 matching over 10 bases. The V gene end was trimmed by 2 bases and the J gene end by 8 bases; junction bases not matched to a gene: 13. The CDR3 length is 17 residues. Germline values: CDR1 SGDLS, CDR2 YYNGEE.